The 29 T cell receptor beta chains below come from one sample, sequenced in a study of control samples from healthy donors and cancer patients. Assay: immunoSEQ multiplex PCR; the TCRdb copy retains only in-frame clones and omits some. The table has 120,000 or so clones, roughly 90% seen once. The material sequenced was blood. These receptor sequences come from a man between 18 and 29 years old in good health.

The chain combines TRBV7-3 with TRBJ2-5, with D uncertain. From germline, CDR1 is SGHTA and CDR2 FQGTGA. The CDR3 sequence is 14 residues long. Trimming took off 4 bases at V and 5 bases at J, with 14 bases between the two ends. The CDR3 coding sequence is TGTGCCAGCAGCTCCAAGGCAGGTCGGGAGACCCAGTACTTC. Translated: CASSSKAGRETQYF.

The CDR3 DNA is TGTGCCAGCAGCCTAGGACTAGCGGGGGGACGGCAGTTCTTC. Translation: CASSLGLAGGRQFF. This chain links TRBV6-6 with TRBJ2-1; 14 bases map to TRBD2. The CDR3 consists of 14 residues. J gave up 12 bases and V 6 bases, and 7 bases lay outside the gene matches. The germline gives CDR1 MNHNY, CDR2 SVGAGI (reference sequence).

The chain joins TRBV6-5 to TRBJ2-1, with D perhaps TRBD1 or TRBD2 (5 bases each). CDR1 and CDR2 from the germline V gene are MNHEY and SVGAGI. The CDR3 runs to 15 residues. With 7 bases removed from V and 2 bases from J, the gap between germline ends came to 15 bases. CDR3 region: CASKPGPAPYNEQFF. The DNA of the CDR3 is TGTGCCAGCAAACCGGGACCCGCACCCTACAATGAGCAGTTCTTC.

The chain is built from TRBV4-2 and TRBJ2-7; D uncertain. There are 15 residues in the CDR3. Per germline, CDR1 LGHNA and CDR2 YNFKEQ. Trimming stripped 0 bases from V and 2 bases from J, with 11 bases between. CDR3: CASSQDMQAAYEQYF. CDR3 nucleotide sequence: TGTGCCAGCAGCCAAGATATGCAGGCGGCCTACGAGCAGTACTTC.

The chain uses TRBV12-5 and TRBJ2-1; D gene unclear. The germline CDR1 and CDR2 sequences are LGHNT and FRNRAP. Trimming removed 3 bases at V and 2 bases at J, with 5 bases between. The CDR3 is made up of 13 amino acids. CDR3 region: CASGFTAYNEQFF. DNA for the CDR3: TGTGCTAGTGGTTTTACGGCCTACAATGAGCAGTTCTTC.

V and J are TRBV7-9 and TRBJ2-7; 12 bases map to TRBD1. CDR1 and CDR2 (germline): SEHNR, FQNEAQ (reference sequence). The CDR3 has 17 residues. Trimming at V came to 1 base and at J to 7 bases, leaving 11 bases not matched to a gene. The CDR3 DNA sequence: TGTGCCAGCAGCTTAGTTATTAGCGGGACAGGGGGCTGGGAGCAGTACTTC. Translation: CASSLVISGTGGWEQYF.

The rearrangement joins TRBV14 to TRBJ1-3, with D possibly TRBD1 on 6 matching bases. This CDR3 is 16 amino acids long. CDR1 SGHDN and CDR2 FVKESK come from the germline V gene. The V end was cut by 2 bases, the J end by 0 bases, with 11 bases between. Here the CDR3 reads CASSQIGTSSGNTIYF. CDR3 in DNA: TGTGCCAGCAGCCAAATCGGGACATCCTCTGGAAACACCATATATTTT.

In DNA form, the CDR3 reads TGTGCCAGCAGCCCCAGGGAGGCGAGACCAAATGAGCAGTTCTTC. Translating it yields CASSPREARPNEQFF. The chain uses TRBV6-5 and TRBJ2-1; perhaps TRBD2 as D (6 bases). The ends were cut back, 6 bases at V and 7 bases at J, with 19 bases in the middle. The CDR3 runs to 15 residues. CDR1 is MNHEY, CDR2 SVGAGI, per germline.

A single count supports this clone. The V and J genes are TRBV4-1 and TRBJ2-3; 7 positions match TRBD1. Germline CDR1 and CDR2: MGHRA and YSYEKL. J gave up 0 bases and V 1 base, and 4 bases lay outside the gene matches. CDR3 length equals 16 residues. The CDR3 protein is CASSQAQGVSTDTQYF. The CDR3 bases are TGCGCCAGCAGCCAAGCCCAGGGGGTTAGCACAGATACGCAGTATTTT.

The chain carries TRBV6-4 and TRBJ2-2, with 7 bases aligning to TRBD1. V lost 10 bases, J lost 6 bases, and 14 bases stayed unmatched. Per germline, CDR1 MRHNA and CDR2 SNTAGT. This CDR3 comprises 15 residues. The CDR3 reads CANPLLKGAAGELFF. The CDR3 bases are TGTGCCAACCCCCTTCTGAAGGGGGCCGCCGGGGAGCTGTTTTTT.

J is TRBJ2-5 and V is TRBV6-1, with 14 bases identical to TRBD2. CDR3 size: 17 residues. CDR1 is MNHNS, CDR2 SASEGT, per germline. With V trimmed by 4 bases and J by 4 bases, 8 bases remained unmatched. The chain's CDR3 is CASSARLAGGQRETQYF. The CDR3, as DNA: TGTGCCAGCAGTGCAAGACTAGCGGGAGGGCAACGAGAGACCCAGTACTTC.

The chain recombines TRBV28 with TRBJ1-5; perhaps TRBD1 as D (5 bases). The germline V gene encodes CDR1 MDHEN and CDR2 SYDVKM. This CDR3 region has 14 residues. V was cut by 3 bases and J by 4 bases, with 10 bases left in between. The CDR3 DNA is TGTGCCAGCAGTTTGGGGCAGGGAAATCAGCCCCAGCATTTT. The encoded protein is CASSLGQGNQPQHF.

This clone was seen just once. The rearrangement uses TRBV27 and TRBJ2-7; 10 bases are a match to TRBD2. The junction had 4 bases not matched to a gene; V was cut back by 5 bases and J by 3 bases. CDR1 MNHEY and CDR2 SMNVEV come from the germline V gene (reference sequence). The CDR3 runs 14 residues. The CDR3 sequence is CASSPLAGDYEQYF. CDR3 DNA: TGTGCCAGCAGTCCTCTAGCGGGAGACTACGAGCAGTACTTC.

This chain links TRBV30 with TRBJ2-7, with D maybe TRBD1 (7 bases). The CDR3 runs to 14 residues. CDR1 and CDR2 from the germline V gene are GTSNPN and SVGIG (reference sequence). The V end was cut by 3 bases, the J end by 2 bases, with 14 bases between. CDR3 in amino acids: CAWRSGGRPYEQYF. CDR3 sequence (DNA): TGTGCCTGGAGATCAGGGGGGCGTCCCTACGAGCAGTACTTC. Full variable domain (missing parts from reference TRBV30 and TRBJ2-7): SQTIHQWPATLVQPVGSPLSLECTVEGTSNPNLYWYRQAAGRGLQLLFYSVGIGQISSEVPQNLSASRPQDRQFILSSKKLLLSDSGFYLCAWRSGGRPYEQYFGPGTRLTVT.

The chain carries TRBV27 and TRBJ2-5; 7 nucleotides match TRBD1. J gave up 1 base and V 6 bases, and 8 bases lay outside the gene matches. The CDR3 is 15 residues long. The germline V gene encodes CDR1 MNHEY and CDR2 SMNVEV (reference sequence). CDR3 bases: TGTGCCAGCAGCTTCTTAGACAGGGCCCAAGAGACCCAGTACTTC. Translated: CASSFLDRAQETQYF.

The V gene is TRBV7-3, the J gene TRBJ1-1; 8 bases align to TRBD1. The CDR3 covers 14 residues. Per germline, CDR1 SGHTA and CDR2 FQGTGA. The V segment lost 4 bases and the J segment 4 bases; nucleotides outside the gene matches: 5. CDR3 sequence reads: CASSSQGATTEAFF. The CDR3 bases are TGTGCCAGCAGCTCTCAGGGGGCGACCACTGAAGCTTTCTTT.

The CDR3 sequence: CASAQGGGEQYF. The CDR3 coding sequence is TGTGCCAGCGCACAGGGAGGCGGGGAGCAGTACTTC. The V gene is TRBV6-6, the J gene TRBJ2-7, with D perhaps TRBD1 or TRBD2 (6 bases each). Germline assignment: CDR1 MNHNY and CDR2 SVGAGI (reference sequence). Trimming cost V 8 bases and J 7 bases, with 15 bases left between them. The CDR3 runs 12 residues.

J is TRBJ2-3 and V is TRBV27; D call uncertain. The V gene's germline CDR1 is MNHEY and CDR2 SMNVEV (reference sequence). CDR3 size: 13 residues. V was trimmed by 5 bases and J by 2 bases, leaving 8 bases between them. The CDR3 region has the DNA TGTGCCAGCAGTCTCCTTCCCACAGATACGCAGTATTTT. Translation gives CASSLLPTDTQYF.

CDR3 sequence (DNA): TGTGCCATCGGGCCGGGGGCTCGGAACACCGGGGAGCTGTTTTTT. Its protein is CAIGPGARNTGELFF. This chain links TRBV10-3 with TRBJ2-2; D could derive from TRBD1 or TRBD2 (6 bases each). Germline V gene lookup returns CDR1 ENHRY and CDR2 SYGVKD. The V end lost 8 bases, the J end lost 1 base, and 14 bases lay between the germline ends. This CDR3 contains 15 residues.

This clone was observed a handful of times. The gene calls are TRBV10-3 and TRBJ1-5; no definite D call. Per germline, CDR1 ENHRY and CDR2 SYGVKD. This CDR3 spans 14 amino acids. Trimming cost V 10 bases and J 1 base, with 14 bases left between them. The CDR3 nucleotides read TGTGCCAGCTCCCAGGAGGTAAGCAATCAGCCCCAGCATTTT. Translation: CASSQEVSNQPQHF.

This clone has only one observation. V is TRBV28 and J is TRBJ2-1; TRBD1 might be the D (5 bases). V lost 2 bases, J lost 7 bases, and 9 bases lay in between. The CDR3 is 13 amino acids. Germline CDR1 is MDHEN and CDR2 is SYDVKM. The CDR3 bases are TGTGCCAGCAGTTTAGGCAGGGAAAATGAGCAGTTCTTC. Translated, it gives CASSLGRENEQFF.

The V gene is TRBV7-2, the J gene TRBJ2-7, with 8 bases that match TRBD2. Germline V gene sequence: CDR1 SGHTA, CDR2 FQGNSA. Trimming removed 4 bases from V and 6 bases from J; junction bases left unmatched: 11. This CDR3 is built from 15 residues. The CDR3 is CASSSGTRLVPEQYF. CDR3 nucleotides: TGTGCCAGCAGCTCTGGGACTAGGTTGGTCCCCGAGCAGTACTTC.

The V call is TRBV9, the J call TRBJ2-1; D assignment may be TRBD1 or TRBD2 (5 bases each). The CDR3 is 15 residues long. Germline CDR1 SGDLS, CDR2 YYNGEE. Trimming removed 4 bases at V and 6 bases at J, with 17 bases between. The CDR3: CASSNSGTSSNEQFF. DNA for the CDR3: TGTGCCAGCAGCAACTCGGGGACCTCCAGCAATGAGCAGTTCTTC.

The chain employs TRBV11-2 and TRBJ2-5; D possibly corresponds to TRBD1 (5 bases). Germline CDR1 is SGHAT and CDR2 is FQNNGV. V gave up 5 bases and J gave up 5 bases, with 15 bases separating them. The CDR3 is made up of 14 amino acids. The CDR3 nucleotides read TGTGCCAGCAGCACCAGGGTCGGGCGGGAGACCCAGTACTTC. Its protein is CASSTRVGRETQYF.

CDR3 sequence (DNA): TGTGCCAGCAGACCACGGGAGACCGGGGAGCTGTTTTTT. Translation: CASRPRETGELFF. The J gene is TRBJ2-2, the V gene TRBV7-8, with D perhaps TRBD2 (6 bases). From germline, CDR1 is SGHVS and CDR2 FQNEAQ. The CDR3 totals 13 residues. Deletions cut 6 bases from V and 5 bases from J, with 10 bases between.

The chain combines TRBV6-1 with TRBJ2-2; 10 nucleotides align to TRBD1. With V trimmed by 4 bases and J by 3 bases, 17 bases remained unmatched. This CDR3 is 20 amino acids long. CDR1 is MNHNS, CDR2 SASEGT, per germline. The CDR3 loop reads CASSASTGGAGGRYTGELFF. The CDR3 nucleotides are TGTGCCAGCAGTGCCTCGACAGGGGGCGCGGGCGGGAGGTACACCGGGGAGCTGTTTTTT.

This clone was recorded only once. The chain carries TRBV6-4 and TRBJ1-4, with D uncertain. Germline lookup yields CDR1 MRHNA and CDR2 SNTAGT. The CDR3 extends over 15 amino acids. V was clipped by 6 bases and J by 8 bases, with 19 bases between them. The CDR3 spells CASSPGRASREKLFF. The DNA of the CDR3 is TGTGCCAGCAGCCCCGGGCGGGCCTCGAGGGAAAAACTGTTTTTT.

The DNA for the CDR3 is TGTGCCACCAGCAGAGATAGGGCCGGGGGGGACGAGCAGTACTTC. It codes for CATSRDRAGGDEQYF. The J gene is TRBJ2-7, the V gene TRBV15; TRBD2 aligns across 8 bases. V shed 0 bases, J shed 5 bases, and the junction held 6 bases outside the gene matches. Germline CDR1 is LNHNV and CDR2 is YYDKDF (reference sequence). The CDR3 runs to 15 residues.

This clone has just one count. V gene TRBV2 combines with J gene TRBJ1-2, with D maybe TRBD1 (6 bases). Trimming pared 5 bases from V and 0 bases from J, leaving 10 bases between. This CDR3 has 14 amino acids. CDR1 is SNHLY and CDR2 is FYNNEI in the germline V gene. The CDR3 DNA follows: TGTGCCAGCAGTCAAAACAGGGCTAACTATGGCTACACCTTC. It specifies CASSQNRANYGYTF.